Listed here are 23 T cell receptor beta chains from one sample, sequenced in a study of blood T cell repertoires in COVID-19. Clones were read by immunoSEQ multiplex PCR, and TCRdb kept only the in-frame ones, dropping some. The table has 100,000 to 150,000 clones, about 89% seen once; the top ten hold more than 3.5%. The sample taken for sequencing was peripheral blood. Receptors originate from a man aged 60 to 69 with COVID-19, enrolled during active disease.

The chain employs TRBV5-8 and TRBJ1-5; D is unclear. Trimming left V 0 bases short and J 7 bases short, with 11 bases between. Germline loops: CDR1 SGHTS, CDR2 YDEGEE. The CDR3 totals 14 residues. CDR3 loop: CASSLDGSLQPQHF. The CDR3 region has the DNA TGTGCCAGCAGCTTGGACGGGAGCCTCCAGCCCCAGCATTTT.

The chain combines TRBV4-3 with TRBJ2-6; D may be TRBD2 (6 bases). The V gene's germline CDR1 is LGHNA and CDR2 YSLEER. The CDR3 totals 16 residues. Trimming stripped 0 bases from V and 4 bases from J, with 10 bases between. CDR3 DNA: TGCGCCAGCAGCCAAGATCGGGACTTCGGGGCCAACGTCCTGACTTTC. It encodes CASSQDRDFGANVLTF.

This clone was picked up one time. CDR3 nucleotide sequence: TGTGCCAGCACGGGGACAGCCGAAAGCTCCTACGAGCAGTACTTC. The encoded protein is CASTGTAESSYEQYF. The chain has TRBV6-5 and TRBJ2-7; 7 nucleotides line up with TRBD1. The germline V gene encodes CDR1 MNHEY and CDR2 SVGAGI. The CDR3 consists of 15 residues. Trimming removed 7 bases from V and 0 bases from J; junction bases left unmatched: 9.

This clone was picked up a small number of times. The rearrangement joins TRBV7-3 to TRBJ2-1; 9 nucleotides line up with TRBD1. CDR1 SGHTA and CDR2 FQGTGA come from the germline V gene. The CDR3 has 14 residues. Trimming took 5 bases from V and 7 from J; bases not matched to a gene: 6. Here the CDR3 reads CASSPGTGSNEQFF. The CDR3 DNA follows: TGTGCCAGCAGCCCCGGGACAGGGTCAAATGAGCAGTTCTTC. Full variable domain (outside the CDR3, taken from reference TRBV7-3 and TRBJ2-1): GAGVSQTPSNKVTEKGKYVELRCDPISGHTALYWYRQSLGQGPEFLIYFQGTGAADDSGLPNDRFFAVRPEGSVSTLKIQRTERGDSAVYLCASSPGTGSNEQFFGPGTRLTVL.

V gene TRBV9 combines with J gene TRBJ1-3; 7 nucleotides agree with TRBD1. After removal of 4 bases from V and 2 bases from J, the junction contained 3 bases not matched to a gene. CDR1 is SGDLS, CDR2 YYNGEE, per germline. The CDR3 consists of 14 residues. The CDR3 loop is CASSLGTAGNTIYF. DNA of the CDR3: TGTGCCAGCAGCCTCGGGACAGCTGGAAACACCATATATTTT.

The rearrangement links TRBV5-1 to TRBJ1-6; D possibly corresponds to TRBD1 (5 bases). Trimming took off 4 bases at V and 7 bases at J, with 21 bases between the two ends. The germline V gene has CDR1 SGHRS and CDR2 YFSETQ. This CDR3 has 17 residues. Here the CDR3 DNA reads TGCGCCAGCAGCCCGGGGTGGGGGGGTAGTAAAAATTCACCCCTCCACTTT. As protein: CASSPGWGGSKNSPLHF.

The chain has TRBV6-2 or TRBV6-3 and TRBJ1-2; D gene unclear. The germline V gene encodes CDR1 MNHEY and CDR2 SVGEGT. The CDR3 sequence is 15 residues long. Trimming shortened V by 2 bases and J by 2 bases, and 12 bases separated the two germline ends. CDR3 sequence reads: CASSYPPTQNYGYTF. The CDR3 bases are TGTGCCAGCAGTTACCCCCCGACACAAAACTATGGCTACACCTTC.

The chain carries TRBV30 and TRBJ2-7; 10 bases agree with TRBD1. Germline assignment: CDR1 GTSNPN and CDR2 SVGIG (reference sequence). The ends lost 1 base at V and 5 bases at J; junction bases unmatched: 8. This CDR3 is 15 amino acids long. CDR3 sequence: CAWSARDRGIHEQYF. CDR3 in DNA: TGTGCCTGGAGTGCCCGGGACAGGGGTATCCACGAGCAGTACTTC. Based on the CDR3 plus reference TRBV30 and TRBJ2-7, the full variable domain is SQTIHQWPATLVQPVGSPLSLECTVEGTSNPNLYWYRQAAGRGLQLLFYSVGIGQISSEVPQNLSASRPQDRQFILSSKKLLLSDSGFYLCAWSARDRGIHEQYFGPGTRLTVT.

The chain links TRBV29-1 to TRBJ1-1; TRBD1 agrees at 8 bases. The J segment lost 3 bases and the V segment lost 7 bases, leaving 4 bases of the junction unmatched. Germline V lookup: CDR1 SQVTM, CDR2 ANQGSEA. This CDR3 spans 12 amino acids. CDR3 amino acids: CSGYRGDTEAFF. The CDR3 DNA is TGCAGCGGTTACAGGGGGGACACTGAAGCTTTCTTT.

This chain connects TRBV5-1 to TRBJ1-1; weak D call: TRBD1 (5 bases). The V gene lost 7 bases and the J gene lost 0 bases, with 13 bases spanning the gap. Per germline, CDR1 SGHRS and CDR2 YFSETQ. The CDR3 length is 14 residues. The CDR3 nucleotides are TGCGCCAGCGGAACGGGGGGGATGAACACTGAAGCTTTCTTT. As protein: CASGTGGMNTEAFF.

This chain uses TRBV12-3 or TRBV12-4 with TRBJ1-2, with D possibly being TRBD1 (5 bases). With 5 bases removed from V and 9 bases from J, the gap between germline ends came to 16 bases. The CDR3 consists of 13 residues. In DNA form, the CDR3 reads TGTGCCAGCAGTGGCCAGGGAGGGAGTAGCTACACCTTC. This codes for CASSGQGGSSYTF.

The chain employs TRBV20-1 and TRBJ1-1; the D is unclear. V was trimmed by 3 bases and J by 5 bases, leaving 16 bases between them. CDR3 length equals 14 residues. Germline V gene data show CDR1 as DFQATT and CDR2 as SNEGSKA (reference sequence). For the CDR3, the DNA is TGCAGTGCTAGTCCTAGAAGAGGTGTGACTGAAGCTTTCTTT. Protein sequence: CSASPRRGVTEAFF.

V gene TRBV5-1 combines with J gene TRBJ1-1, with a tentative D call TRBD1 (6 bases). CDR3 length: 15 amino acids. CDR1 and CDR2 from the germline V gene are SGHRS and YFSETQ. Trimming stripped 1 base from V and 4 bases from J, with 14 bases between. CDR3 bases: TGCGCCAGCAGCTTGTCGCGACAGGCTGGCACTGAAGCTTTCTTT. Translating gives CASSLSRQAGTEAFF.

This clone was seen more than once but under ten times. The chain recombines TRBV30 with TRBJ1-6, with D perhaps matching TRBD1 (5 bases). V was pared by 0 bases and J by 8 bases, with 8 bases between. The CDR3 sequence is 13 residues long. The germline V gene has CDR1 GTSNPN and CDR2 SVGIG (reference sequence). In nucleotides, the CDR3 is TGTGCCTGGAGTGTGACAGTGGATTCACCCCTCCACTTT. Encoded protein: CAWSVTVDSPLHF.

J is TRBJ2-7 and V is TRBV7-3; D may be TRBD2 (5 bases). Germline CDR1 and CDR2: SGHTA and FQGTGA. Trimming shortened V by 5 bases and J by 7 bases, and 15 bases separated the two germline ends. The CDR3 is made up of 13 amino acids. The chain's CDR3 is CASSPGPTREQYF. CDR3 coding DNA: TGTGCCAGCAGCCCTGGGCCCACTAGGGAGCAGTACTTC.

This chain links TRBV7-6 with TRBJ2-3; TRBD2 matches 8 bases. Germline V gene sequence: CDR1 SGHVS, CDR2 FNYEAQ. V shed 7 bases, J shed 1 base, and the junction held 4 bases outside the gene matches. This CDR3 has 14 residues. This CDR3 is CASTGGGRTDTQYF. CDR3 coding DNA: TGTGCCAGCACCGGGGGGGGACGCACAGATACGCAGTATTTT.

The rearrangement joins TRBV7-2 to TRBJ2-1; no firm D call. Germline V CDR1 and CDR2: SGHTA, FQGNSA. The germline V and J ends were trimmed by 1 base and 6 bases, with 13 bases remaining between them. The CDR3 has 15 amino acids. The CDR3 loop reads CASSLVFLGSNEQFF. CDR3 sequence (DNA): TGTGCCAGCAGCTTAGTATTTCTGGGCTCCAATGAGCAGTTCTTC.

The J gene is TRBJ1-2, the V gene TRBV6-6, with 12 bases matching TRBD1. This CDR3 has 14 residues. The germline V gene encodes CDR1 MNHNY and CDR2 SVGAGI (reference sequence). Trimming at V came to 7 bases and at J to 7 bases, leaving 7 bases not matched to a gene. The CDR3 DNA follows: TGTGCCAGCATCTTGGGACAGGGGGCGTTTGGCTACACCTTC. This sequence encodes CASILGQGAFGYTF.

J is TRBJ1-5 and V is TRBV19; 7 nucleotides match TRBD1. This CDR3 has 17 amino acids. V was pared by 2 bases and J by 4 bases, with 11 bases of the junction left unmatched. Germline V lookup: CDR1 LNHDA, CDR2 SQIVND (reference sequence). The CDR3 spells CASSILGQHITNQPQHF. The CDR3 region has the DNA TGTGCCAGTAGTATATTGGGACAGCATATAACAAATCAGCCCCAGCATTTT.

The sample holds a few counts of this clone. The chain uses TRBV27 and TRBJ1-2, with 9 bases lining up with TRBD1. The V gene end was trimmed by 7 bases and the J gene end by 3 bases; junction bases not matched to a gene: 9. Germline-derived CDR1 and CDR2 are MNHEY and SMNVEV (reference sequence). The CDR3 totals 15 residues. The chain's CDR3 is CASTAAGQGYYGYTF. The CDR3 DNA sequence: TGTGCCAGCACCGCCGCGGGACAGGGTTACTATGGCTACACCTTC.

The chain employs TRBV28 and TRBJ1-5; 8 bases map to TRBD1. Losses at the gene ends were 4 bases for V and 4 bases for J; bases not matched to a gene: 9. CDR1 and CDR2 (germline): MDHEN, SYDVKM. CDR3 size: 16 residues. CDR3 amino acids: CASSSVDRGGNQPQHF. In DNA form, the CDR3 reads TGTGCCAGCAGTTCGGTCGACAGGGGAGGAAATCAGCCCCAGCATTTT.

The chain is built from TRBV5-1 and TRBJ1-2; 7 bases fit TRBD1. There are 14 residues in the CDR3. With 4 bases clipped from V and 6 bases from J, the junction kept 9 bases outside the gene matches. The germline gives CDR1 SGHRS, CDR2 YFSETQ. CDR3 residues: CASSLSTGLDGYTF. The CDR3 DNA reads as TGCGCCAGCAGCCTATCGACAGGGCTAGATGGCTACACCTTC.

The chain uses TRBV10-3 and TRBJ1-2, with D hard to call. CDR1 ENHRY and CDR2 SYGVKD come from the germline V gene. The CDR3 covers 14 residues. V was clipped by 0 bases and J by 2 bases, with 7 bases between them. As DNA, the CDR3 is TGTGCCATCAGTGAGTCGCGGCAGAACTATGGCTACACCTTC. Translated: CAISESRQNYGYTF.